This entry features one TCR beta chain sequence. Individuals drawn from under 30 US areas were roughly 18 to 89 years old. This specimen belongs to a study of blood T cell repertoires in COVID-19. Here immunoSEQ multiplex PCR was the method, and the copy in TCRdb shows in-frame clones only, minus some. The repertoire consists of 200,000 to 300,000 clones, with about nine tenths occurring once and the leading ten covering around 0.8%. Germline CDR1 is SGHRS and CDR2 is YFSETQ. V lost 4 bases, J lost 5 bases, and 12 bases lay in between. The CDR3 is 13 amino acids. The rearrangement joins TRBV5-1 to TRBJ1-1; a possible D gene is TRBD1 (6 bases). The clonotype was recovered from a man aged 45-60 years who had been exposed to COVID-19. The sequenced sample was PBMCs or T cells enriched from blood (not recorded which). The CDR3 bases are TGCGCCAGCAGCCCTTCTCAGGGGACTGAAGCTTTCTTT. Translated: CASSPSQGTEAFF.